This TCR beta chain comes out of a study of vaccination and CD4 T cells after COVID-19. Study overall: The study collected post-vaccine samples a median 72 days after dose two, with a range of 14 to 241.

Sequenced with the Oncomine TCR Beta short-read assay was DNA taken from cultured CD4+ T cells. TCRdb processed the PCR reads anew with MiXCR; each CDR3 protein has one entry. Found here are around 19,000 distinct CDR3 sequences, 78% of them singletons; the top ten hold about a sixth. In the case of this clonotype: The antigen remains undetermined.

Treatment: approximately 10-day PBMC culture with coronavirus spike peptide pools or control peptides (ViraFEST assay). Germline V gene data show CDR1 as SNHLY and CDR2 as FYNNEI. Trimming removed 4 bases at V and 4 bases at J, with 17 bases between. This CDR3 contains 16 residues. This specimen consisted of CD4+ T cells from blood, cultured in vitro, obtained after SARS-CoV-2 vaccination. V gene TRBV2 combines with J gene TRBJ1-5; tentatively, D is TRBD1 (5 bases). The source of this sequence is a human donor who received a COVID-19 vaccine. CDR3 region: CASSAVEGRWNQPQHF. The CDR3 DNA reads TGTGCCAGCAGTGCAGTAGAGGGGCGGTGGAATCAGCCCCAGCATTTT.